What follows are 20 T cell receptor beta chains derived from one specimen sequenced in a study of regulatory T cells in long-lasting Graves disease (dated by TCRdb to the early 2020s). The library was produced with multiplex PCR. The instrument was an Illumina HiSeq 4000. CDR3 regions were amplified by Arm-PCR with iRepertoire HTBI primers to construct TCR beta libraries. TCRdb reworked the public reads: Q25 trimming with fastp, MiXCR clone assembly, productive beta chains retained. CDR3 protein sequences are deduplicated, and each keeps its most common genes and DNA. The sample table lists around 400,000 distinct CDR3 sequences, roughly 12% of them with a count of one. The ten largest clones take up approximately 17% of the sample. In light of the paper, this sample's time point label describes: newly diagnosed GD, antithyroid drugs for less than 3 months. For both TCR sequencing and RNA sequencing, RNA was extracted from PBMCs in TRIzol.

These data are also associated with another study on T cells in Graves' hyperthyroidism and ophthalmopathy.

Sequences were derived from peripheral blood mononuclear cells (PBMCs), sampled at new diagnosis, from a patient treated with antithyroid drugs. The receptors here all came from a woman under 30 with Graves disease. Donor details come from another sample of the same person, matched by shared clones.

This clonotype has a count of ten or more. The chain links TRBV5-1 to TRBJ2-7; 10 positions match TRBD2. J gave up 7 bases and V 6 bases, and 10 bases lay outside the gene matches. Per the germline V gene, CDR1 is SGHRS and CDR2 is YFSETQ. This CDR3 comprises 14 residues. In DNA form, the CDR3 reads TGCGCCAGCACAGCGGGAGGGCCTGCTCGAGAGCAGTACTTC. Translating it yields CASTAGGPAREQYF.

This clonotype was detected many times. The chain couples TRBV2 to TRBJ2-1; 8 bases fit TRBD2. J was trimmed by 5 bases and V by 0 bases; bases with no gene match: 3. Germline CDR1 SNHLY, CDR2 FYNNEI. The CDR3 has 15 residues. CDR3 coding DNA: TGTGCCAGCAGTGAAGCTAGCGGGAACGACAATGAGCAGTTCTTC. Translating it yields CASSEASGNDNEQFF.

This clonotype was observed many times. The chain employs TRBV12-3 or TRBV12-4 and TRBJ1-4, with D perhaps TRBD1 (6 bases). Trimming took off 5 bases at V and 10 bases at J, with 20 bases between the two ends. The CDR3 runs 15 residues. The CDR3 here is CASSPRGAGEAKLFF. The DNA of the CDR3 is TGTGCCAGCAGTCCTCGCGGGGCAGGGGAGGCAAAACTGTTTTTT.

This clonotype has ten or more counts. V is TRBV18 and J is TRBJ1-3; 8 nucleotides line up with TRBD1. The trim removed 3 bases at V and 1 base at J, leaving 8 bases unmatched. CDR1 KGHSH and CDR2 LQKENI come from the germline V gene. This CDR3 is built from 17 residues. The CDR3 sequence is CASSPQGQATSGNTIYF. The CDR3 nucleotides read TGTGCCAGCTCACCCCAGGGACAGGCGACTTCTGGAAACACCATATATTTT.

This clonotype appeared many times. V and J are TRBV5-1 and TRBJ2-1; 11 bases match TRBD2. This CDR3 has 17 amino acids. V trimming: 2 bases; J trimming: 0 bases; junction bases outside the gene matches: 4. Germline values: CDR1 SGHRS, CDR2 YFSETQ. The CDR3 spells CASSFVTSGSSYNEQFF. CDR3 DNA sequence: TGCGCCAGCAGCTTTGTCACTAGCGGGAGCTCCTACAATGAGCAGTTCTTC.

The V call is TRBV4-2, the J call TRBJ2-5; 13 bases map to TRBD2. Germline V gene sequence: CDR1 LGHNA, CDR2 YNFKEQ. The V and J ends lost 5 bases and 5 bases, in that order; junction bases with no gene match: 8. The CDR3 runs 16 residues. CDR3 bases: TGTGCCAGCAGCACTCGACTAGCGGGGGGTGGGGAGACCCAGTACTTC. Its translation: CASSTRLAGGGETQYF.

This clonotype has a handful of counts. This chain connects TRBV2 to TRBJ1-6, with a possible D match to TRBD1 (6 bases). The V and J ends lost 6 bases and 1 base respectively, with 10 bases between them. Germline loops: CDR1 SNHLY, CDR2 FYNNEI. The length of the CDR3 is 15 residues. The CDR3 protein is CASSQGRSYNSPLHF. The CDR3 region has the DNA TGTGCCAGCAGCCAGGGGAGATCCTATAATTCACCCCTCCACTTT.

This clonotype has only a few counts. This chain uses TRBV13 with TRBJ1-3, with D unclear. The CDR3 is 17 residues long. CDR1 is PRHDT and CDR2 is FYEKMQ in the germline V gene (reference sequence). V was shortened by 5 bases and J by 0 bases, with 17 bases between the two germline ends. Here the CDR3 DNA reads TGTGCCAGCAGCCCGGGGTGGGATCCATACTCTGGAAACACCATATATTTT. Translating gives CASSPGWDPYSGNTIYF.

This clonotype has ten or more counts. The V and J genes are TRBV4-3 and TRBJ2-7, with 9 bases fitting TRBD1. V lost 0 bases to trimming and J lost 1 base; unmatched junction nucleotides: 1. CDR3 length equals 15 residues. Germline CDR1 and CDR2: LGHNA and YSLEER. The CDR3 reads CASSQEGTGSYEQYF. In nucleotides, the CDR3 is TGCGCCAGCAGCCAAGAAGGGACAGGGTCCTACGAGCAGTACTTC.

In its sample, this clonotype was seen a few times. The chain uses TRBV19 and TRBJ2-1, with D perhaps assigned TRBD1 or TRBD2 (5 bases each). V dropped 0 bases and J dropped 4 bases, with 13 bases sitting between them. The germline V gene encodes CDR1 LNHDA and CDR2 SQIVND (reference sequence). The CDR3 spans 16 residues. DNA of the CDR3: TGTGCCAGTAGTATAGATCTGGGGGTACGGTACAATGAGCAGTTCTTC. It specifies CASSIDLGVRYNEQFF.

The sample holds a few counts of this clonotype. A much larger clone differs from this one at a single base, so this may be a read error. The CDR3 sequence: CASSSLTGNRNYGYTF. Written as DNA, the CDR3 is TGTGCCAGCAGTTCTTTGACAGGGAATAGAAACTATGGCTACACCTTC. The V call is TRBV27, the J call TRBJ1-2, with 7 bases identical to TRBD1. The germline V gene has CDR1 MNHEY and CDR2 SMNVEV (reference sequence). The CDR3 extends over 16 amino acids. J gave up 2 bases and V 4 bases, and 10 bases lay outside the gene matches.

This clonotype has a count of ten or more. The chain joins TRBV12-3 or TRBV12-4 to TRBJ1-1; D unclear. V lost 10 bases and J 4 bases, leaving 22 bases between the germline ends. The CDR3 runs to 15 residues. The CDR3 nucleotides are TGTGCCACCGACCGTCGAAGGCCCCCATCCACTGAAGCTTTCTTT. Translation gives CATDRRRPPSTEAFF.

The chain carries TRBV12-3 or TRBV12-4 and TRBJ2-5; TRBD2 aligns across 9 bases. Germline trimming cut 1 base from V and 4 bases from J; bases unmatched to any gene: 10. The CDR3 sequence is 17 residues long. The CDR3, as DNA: TGTGCCAGCAGTTTAGAAGGGCCTTGGCGGGGGGGAGAGACCCAGTACTTC. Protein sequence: CASSLEGPWRGGETQYF.

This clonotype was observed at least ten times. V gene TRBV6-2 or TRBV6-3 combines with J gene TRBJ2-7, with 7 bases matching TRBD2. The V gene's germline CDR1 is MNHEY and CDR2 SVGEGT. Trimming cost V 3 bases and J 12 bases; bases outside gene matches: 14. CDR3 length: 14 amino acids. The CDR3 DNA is TGTGCCAGCAGTTATTCTCCCGGACTAGGGCATCCGTACGTC. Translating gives CASSYSPGLGHPYV.

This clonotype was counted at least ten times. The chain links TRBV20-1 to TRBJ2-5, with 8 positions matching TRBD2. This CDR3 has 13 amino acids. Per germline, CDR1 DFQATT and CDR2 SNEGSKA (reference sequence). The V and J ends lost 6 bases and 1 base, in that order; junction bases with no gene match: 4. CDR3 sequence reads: CSAPGGSQETQYF. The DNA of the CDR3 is TGCAGTGCCCCGGGAGGGTCCCAAGAGACCCAGTACTTC.

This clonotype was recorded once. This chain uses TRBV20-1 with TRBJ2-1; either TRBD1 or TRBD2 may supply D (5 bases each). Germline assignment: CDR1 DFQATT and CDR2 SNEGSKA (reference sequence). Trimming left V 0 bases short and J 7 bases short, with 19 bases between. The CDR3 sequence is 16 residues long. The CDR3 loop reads CSARDFLFSRENEQFF. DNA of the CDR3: TGCAGTGCTAGAGATTTTTTATTCTCCAGGGAGAATGAGCAGTTCTTC.

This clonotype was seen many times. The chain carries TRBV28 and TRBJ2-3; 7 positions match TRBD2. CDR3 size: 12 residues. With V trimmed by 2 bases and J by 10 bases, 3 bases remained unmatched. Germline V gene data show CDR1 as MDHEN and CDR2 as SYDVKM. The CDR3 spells CASSLKRGSQYF. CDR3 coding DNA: TGTGCCAGCAGTTTAAAGCGGGGATCGCAGTATTTT.

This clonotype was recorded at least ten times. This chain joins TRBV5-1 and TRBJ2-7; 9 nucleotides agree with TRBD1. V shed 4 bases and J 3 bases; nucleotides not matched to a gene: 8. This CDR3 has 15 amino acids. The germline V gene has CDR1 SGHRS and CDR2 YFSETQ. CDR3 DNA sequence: TGCGCCAGCAGCCTCTCGACAGGGGGTCTCTACGAGCAGTACGTC. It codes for CASSLSTGGLYEQYV.

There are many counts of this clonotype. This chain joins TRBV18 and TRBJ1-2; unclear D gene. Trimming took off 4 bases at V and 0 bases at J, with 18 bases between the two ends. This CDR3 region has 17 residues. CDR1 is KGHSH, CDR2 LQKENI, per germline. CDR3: CASSREAWLGANYGYTF. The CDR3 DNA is TGTGCCAGCTCACGAGAGGCCTGGCTGGGAGCTAACTATGGCTACACCTTC.

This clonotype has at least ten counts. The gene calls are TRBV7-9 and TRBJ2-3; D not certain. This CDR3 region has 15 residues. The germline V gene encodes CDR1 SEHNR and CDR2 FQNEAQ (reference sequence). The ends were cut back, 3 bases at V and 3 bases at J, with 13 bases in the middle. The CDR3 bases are TGTGCCAGCAGCTTTTCAGTGAGAATTACAGATACGCAGTATTTT. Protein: CASSFSVRITDTQYF. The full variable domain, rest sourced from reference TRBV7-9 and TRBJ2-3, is DTGVSQNPRHKITKRGQNVTFRCDPISEHNRLYWYRQTLGQGPEFLTYFQNEAQLEKSRLLSDRFSAERPKGSFSTLEIQRTEQGDSAMYLCASSFSVRITDTQYFGPGTRLTVL.